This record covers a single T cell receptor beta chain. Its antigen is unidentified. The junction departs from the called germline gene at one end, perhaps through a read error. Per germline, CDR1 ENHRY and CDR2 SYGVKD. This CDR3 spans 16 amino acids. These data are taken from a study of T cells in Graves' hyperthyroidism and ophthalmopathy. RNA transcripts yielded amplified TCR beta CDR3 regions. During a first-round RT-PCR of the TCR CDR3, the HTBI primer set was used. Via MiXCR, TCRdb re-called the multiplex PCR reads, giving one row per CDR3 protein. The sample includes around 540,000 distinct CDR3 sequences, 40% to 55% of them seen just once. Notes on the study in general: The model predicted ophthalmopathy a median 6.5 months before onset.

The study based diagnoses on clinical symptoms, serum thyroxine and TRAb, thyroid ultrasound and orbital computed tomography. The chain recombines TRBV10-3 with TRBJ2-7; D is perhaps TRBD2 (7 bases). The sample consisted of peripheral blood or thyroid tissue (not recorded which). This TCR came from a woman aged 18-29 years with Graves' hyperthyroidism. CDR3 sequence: CASSKGGGFSSYEQYF. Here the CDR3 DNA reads TGTGCCAGCAGTAAGGGGGGGGGCTTTAGCTCCTACGAGCAGTACTTC.